This TCR beta chain was recovered during a study of T cell repertoires in cytomegalovirus infection. Study-wide background: Public TCR beta signatures indicated both CMV infection and matching HLA type. Whole-study results and caveats: Identification of carriers of CMV plus the relevant HLA was performed using cumulative public TCR beta family frequency. HLA-C-restricted CMV clonotypes gave the most frequent clonotype in two of eight donors.

Only a few counts were recorded for this clonotype. Its antigen is unidentified. The CDR3 has 15 amino acids. Trimming left V 2 bases short and J 8 bases short, with 15 bases between. Germline CDR1 MNHNS, CDR2 SASEGT. TCRdb itself ran the reads through MiXCR, one entry per CDR3 protein. The repertoire holds roughly 46,000 distinct CDR3 sequences, 20% seen once, with approximately 18% in the top ten. V and J are TRBV6-1 and TRBJ1-4, with D tentatively TRBD1 (6 bases). The sample comprised PBMCs, sequenced either directly or after in vitro stimulation (not recorded which). The TCR sequence derives from a human donor in good health (CMV status not recorded). Some clones in this sample may be carry-over from other donors' samples. The chain's CDR3 is CASSELGWGGEKLFF. Here the CDR3 DNA reads TGTGCCAGCAGTGAATTGGGTTGGGGGGGCGAAAAACTGTTTTTT.